A selection of T cell receptor beta chains follows, all from one sample in a study of glioma-infiltrating T cells. TCRdb ran MiXCR on the multiplex PCR reads and lists one entry per CDR3 protein. The table includes 35,000 to 45,000 distinct CDR3 sequences, about a fifth detected once. Sequencing was performed on glioma tissue, nonneoplastic brain tissue, or PBMCs (not recorded which). These receptors were obtained from a human donor with low-grade glioma or glioblastoma, undergoing nonglioma brain surgery, or in good health (not recorded which). Each CDR3 is given with its conserved first and last residue. A D gene is named only where the DNA matches it firmly. The size field is filled for only some rows; it gives once, few, many or a size class.

clone_size j_call d_call v_call cdr3_aa cdr3_nt
many TRBJ2-1 TRBD2 TRBV20-1 CSARITSGGPSSYNEQFF TGCAGTGCTAGAATTACTAGCGGGGGGCCTAGCTCCTACAATGAGCAGTTCTTC
few TRBJ2-2 - TRBV7-3 CASSPLDFGGELFF TGTGCCAGCAGCCCCCTAGACTTTGGGGGGGAGCTGTTTTTT
- TRBJ2-7 - TRBV14 CASSHSYEQYF TGTGCCAGCAGCCACTCGTACGAGCAGTACTTC
many TRBJ2-5 TRBD2 TRBV7-2 CASSPLAAGQTQYF TGTGCCAGCAGCCCACTAGCGGCCGGTCAGACCCAGTACTTC
- TRBJ2-7 - TRBV11-2 CASSFPLGVASTYEQYF TGTGCCAGCAGCTTCCCTTTGGGGGTTGCCTCTACCTACGAGCAGTACTTC
few TRBJ2-7 - TRBV5-1 CASSLLTGNYEQYF TGCGCCAGCAGCTTGCTGACAGGAAACTACGAGCAGTACTTC
- TRBJ2-5 TRBD2 TRBV29-1 CSVSDQWGGKKETQYF TGCAGCGTTTCAGACCAGTGGGGAGGGAAGAAAGAGACCCAGTACTTC
many TRBJ2-7 - TRBV7-9 CASSLQGDYEQYF TGTGCCAGCAGCTTACAGGGCGACTACGAGCAGTACTTC
many TRBJ2-1 - TRBV29-1 CSVVTSSYNEQFF TGCAGCGTCGTGACAAGCTCCTACAATGAGCAGTTCTTC
- TRBJ2-5 - TRBV29-1 CSVERQETQYF TGCAGCGTTGAACGCCAAGAGACCCAGTACTTC
few TRBJ2-3 - TRBV7-3 CASSGNVGGTDTQYF TGTGCCAGCAGCGGTAATGTGGGGGGCACAGATACGCAGTATTTT
many TRBJ1-1 - TRBV5-1 CASSLEGLNTEAFF TGCGCCAGCAGCTTGGAGGGCCTGAACACTGAAGCTTTCTTT
many TRBJ2-7 - TRBV7-6 CASSLESGSGAFSYEQYF TGTGCCAGCAGCTTAGAATCCGGGTCCGGCGCCTTCTCCTACGAGCAGTACTTC